These 7 T cell receptor beta chains originate from one sample sequenced in a study of blood T cells in healthy people across ages. Sample-barcoded 5' priming and a J-beta primer mix drove a second PCR of roughly 7 to 11 cycles. TCRdb re-derived calls from the 5' RACE reads in MiXCR, one entry per CDR3 protein. The sample comprises some 1.8 million distinct CDR3 sequences, 39% of which are singletons, and 20% to 25% rests with the top ten. Input material: blood. The receptors shown here come from a human donor in good health.

This clonotype appeared once. A much larger clone sits a single nucleotide away, making a read error possible. The CDR3 DNA reads TGCAGCGCCAGGACAGGTTGGGACTATGGCTACATCTTC. It is translated as CSARTGWDYGYIF. The V gene is TRBV29-1, the J gene TRBJ1-2; 7 positions match TRBD1. There are 13 residues in the CDR3. The germline V gene encodes CDR1 SQVTM and CDR2 ANQGSEA.

This clonotype was observed a few times. The chain links TRBV7-2 to TRBJ1-4; D gene uncertain. Trimming removed 5 bases at V and 6 bases at J, with 19 bases between. The germline CDR1 and CDR2 sequences are SGHTA and FQGNSA. There are 16 residues in the CDR3. This chain's CDR3 is CASSRTAFEGDEKLFF. The DNA of the CDR3 is TGTGCCAGCAGCCGCACCGCTTTTGAAGGCGATGAAAAACTGTTTTTT.

The CDR3 region is CASSETQVANYGYTF. As DNA, the CDR3 is TGTGCCAGCAGTGAAACCCAGGTAGCTAACTATGGCTACACCTTC. The chain couples TRBV2 to TRBJ1-2; no clear D gene. Per the germline V gene, CDR1 is SNHLY and CDR2 is FYNNEI. There are 15 residues in the CDR3. V dropped 2 bases and J dropped 0 bases, with 10 bases sitting between them.

There are a few counts of this clonotype. The chain combines TRBV12-3 or TRBV12-4 with TRBJ2-7, with TRBD1 matching over 7 bases. V lost 6 bases to trimming and J lost 3 bases; unmatched junction nucleotides: 5. The CDR3 sequence is 13 residues long. The CDR3 protein is CASRWGQIYEQYF. The CDR3 DNA follows: TGTGCCAGCAGATGGGGACAGATCTACGAGCAGTACTTC.

The rearrangement joins TRBV7-9 to TRBJ1-2; 7 nucleotides match TRBD1. This CDR3 is 15 amino acids long. The V segment lost 3 bases and the J segment 4 bases; nucleotides outside the gene matches: 8. In germline, CDR1 is SEHNR, CDR2 FQNEAQ (reference sequence). The CDR3 region has the DNA TGTGCCAGCAGCTTTTCTACAGGGGATCCCTATGGCTACACCTTC. Its translation: CASSFSTGDPYGYTF.

This CDR3 reads CASSQDWQEQETQYF. The CDR3, as DNA: TGTGCCAGCAGCCAAGATTGGCAGGAGCAAGAGACCCAGTACTTC. The chain is built from TRBV4-2 and TRBJ2-5; unclear D gene. The length of the CDR3 is 15 residues. Germline V gene sequence: CDR1 LGHNA, CDR2 YNFKEQ. V was trimmed by 0 bases and J by 2 bases, leaving 10 bases between them.

For the CDR3, the DNA is TGTGCCAGCAGTTTGGGGCCGGCGCGATACGAGCAGTACTTC. Amino acid sequence: CASSLGPARYEQYF. The chain couples TRBV12-3 or TRBV12-4 to TRBJ2-7; D might be TRBD1 (5 bases). This CDR3 contains 14 residues. The V end lost 3 bases, the J end lost 4 bases, and 13 bases lay between the germline ends.